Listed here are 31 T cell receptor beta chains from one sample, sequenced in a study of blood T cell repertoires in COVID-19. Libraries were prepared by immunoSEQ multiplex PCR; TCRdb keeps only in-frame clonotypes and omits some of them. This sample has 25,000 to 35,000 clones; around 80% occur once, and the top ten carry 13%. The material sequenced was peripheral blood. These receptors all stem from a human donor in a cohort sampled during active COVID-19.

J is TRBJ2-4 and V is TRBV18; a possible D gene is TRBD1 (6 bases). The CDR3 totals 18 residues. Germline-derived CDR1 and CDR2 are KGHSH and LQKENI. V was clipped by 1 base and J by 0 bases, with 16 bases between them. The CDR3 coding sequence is TGTGCCAGCTCACCACTTACGGGGACACCCCTAGCCAAAAACATTCAGTACTTC. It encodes CASSPLTGTPLAKNIQYF.

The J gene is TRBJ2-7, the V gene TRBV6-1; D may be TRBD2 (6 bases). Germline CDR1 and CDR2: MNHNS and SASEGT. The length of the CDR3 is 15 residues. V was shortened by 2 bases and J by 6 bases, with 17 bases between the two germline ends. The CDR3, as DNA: TGTGCCAGCAGTGAATTGGGAAGTTTCGGGGGCGAGCAGTACTTC. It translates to CASSELGSFGGEQYF.

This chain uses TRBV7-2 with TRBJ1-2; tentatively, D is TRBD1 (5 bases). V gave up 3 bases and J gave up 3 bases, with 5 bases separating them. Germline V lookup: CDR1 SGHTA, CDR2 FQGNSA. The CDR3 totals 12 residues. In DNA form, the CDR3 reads TGTGCCAGCAGCTTCAGGGACTATGGCTACACCTTC. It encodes CASSFRDYGYTF. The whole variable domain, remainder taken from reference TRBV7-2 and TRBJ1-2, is GAGVSQSPSNKVTEKGKDVELRCDPISGHTALYWYRQSLGQGLEFLIYFQGNSAPDKSGLPSDRFSAERTGGSVSTLTIQRTQQEDSAVYLCASSFRDYGYTFGSGTRLTVV.

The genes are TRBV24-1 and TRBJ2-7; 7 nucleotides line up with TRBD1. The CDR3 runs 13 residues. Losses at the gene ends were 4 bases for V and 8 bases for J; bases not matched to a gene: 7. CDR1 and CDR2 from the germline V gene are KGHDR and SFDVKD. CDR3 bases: TGTGCCACCAGTGAGCGGACAGGCCTCAAGCAGTACTTC. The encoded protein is CATSERTGLKQYF.

The CDR3 bases are TGCGCCAGCAGCCAAGTCCGGACAGGGAATCGCTATGGCTACACCTTC. As protein: CASSQVRTGNRYGYTF. The chain couples TRBV4-3 to TRBJ1-2; 8 bases are shared with TRBD1. Germline values: CDR1 LGHNA, CDR2 YSLEER. Trimming removed 1 base from V and 4 bases from J; junction bases left unmatched: 8. The CDR3 has 16 amino acids.

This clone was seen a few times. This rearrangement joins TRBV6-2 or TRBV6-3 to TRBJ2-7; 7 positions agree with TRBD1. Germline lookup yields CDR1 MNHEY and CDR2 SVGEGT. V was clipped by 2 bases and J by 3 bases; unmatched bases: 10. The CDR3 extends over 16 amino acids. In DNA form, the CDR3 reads TGTGCCAGCAGTTACATTCCCCGCAGGGGGTACTACGAGCAGTACTTC. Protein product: CASSYIPRRGYYEQYF.

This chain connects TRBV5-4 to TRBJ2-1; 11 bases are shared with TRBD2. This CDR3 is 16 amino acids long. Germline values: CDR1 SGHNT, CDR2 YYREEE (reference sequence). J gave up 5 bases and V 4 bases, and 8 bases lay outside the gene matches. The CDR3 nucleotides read TGTGCCAGCAGCCCAATTAGCGGGGGGGGCGACAATGAGCAGTTCTTC. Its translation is CASSPISGGGDNEQFF.

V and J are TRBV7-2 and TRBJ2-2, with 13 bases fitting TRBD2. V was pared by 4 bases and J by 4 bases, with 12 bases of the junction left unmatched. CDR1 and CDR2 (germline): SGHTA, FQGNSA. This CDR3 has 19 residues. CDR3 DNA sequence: TGTGCCAGCAGCTGGAAGGGACTAGCGGGGATCCGAGGCACCGGGGAGCTGTTTTTT. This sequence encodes CASSWKGLAGIRGTGELFF.

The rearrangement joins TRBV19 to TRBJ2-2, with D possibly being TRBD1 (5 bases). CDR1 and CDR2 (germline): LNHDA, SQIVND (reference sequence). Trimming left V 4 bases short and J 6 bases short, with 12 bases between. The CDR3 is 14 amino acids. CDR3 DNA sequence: TGTGCCAGTAGTACGTCTCAGGGCCCCGGGGAGCTGTTTTTT. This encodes CASSTSQGPGELFF. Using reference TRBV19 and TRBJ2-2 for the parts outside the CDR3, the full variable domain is DGGITQSPKYLFRKEGQNVTLSCEQNLNHDAMYWYRQDPGQGLRLIYYSQIVNDFQKGDIAEGYSVSREKKESFPLTVTSAQKNPTAFYLCASSTSQGPGELFFGEGSRLTVL.

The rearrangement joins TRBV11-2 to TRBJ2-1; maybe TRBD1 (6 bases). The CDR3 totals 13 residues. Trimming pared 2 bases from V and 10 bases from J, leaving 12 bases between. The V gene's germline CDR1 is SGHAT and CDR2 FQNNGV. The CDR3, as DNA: TGTGCCAGCAGCTTATCCCCAGGGACAGAGCAGTTCTTC. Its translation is CASSLSPGTEQFF. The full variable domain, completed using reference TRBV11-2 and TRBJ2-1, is EAGVAQSPRYKIIEKRQSVAFWCNPISGHATLYWYQQILGQGPKLLIQFQNNGVVDDSQLPKDRFSAERLKGVDSTLKIQPAKLEDSAVYLCASSLSPGTEQFFGPGTRLTVL.

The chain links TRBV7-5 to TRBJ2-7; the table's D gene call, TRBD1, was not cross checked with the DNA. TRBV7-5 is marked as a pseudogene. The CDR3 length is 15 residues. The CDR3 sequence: CARSVTGTGGSEQYF. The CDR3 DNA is TGTGCCAGAAGCGTAACCGGGACAGGGGGTTCCGAGCAGTACTTC.

The CDR3 region is CASSLGGQPQHF. The CDR3 bases are TGTGCCAGCAGTTTAGGGGGGCAGCCCCAGCATTTT. The chain joins TRBV28 to TRBJ1-5; D possibly corresponds to TRBD1 (5 bases). Looked up from germline, CDR1 is MDHEN and CDR2 is SYDVKM. Trimming took 2 bases from V and 7 from J, leaving 6 bases between them. The CDR3 has 12 residues.

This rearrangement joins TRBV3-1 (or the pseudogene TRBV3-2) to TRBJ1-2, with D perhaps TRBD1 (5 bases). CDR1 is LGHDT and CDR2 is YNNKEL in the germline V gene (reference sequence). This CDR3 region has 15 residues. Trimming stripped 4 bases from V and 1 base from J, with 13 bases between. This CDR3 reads CASSPSGQDNYGYTF. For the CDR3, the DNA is TGTGCCAGCAGCCCTTCCGGACAAGATAACTATGGCTACACCTTC.

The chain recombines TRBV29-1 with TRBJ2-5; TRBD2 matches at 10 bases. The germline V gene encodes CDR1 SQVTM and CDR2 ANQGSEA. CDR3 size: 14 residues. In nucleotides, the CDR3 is TGCAGTAGTATTAGCGGGGGGATCCAAGAGACCCAGTACTTC. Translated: CSSISGGIQETQYF.

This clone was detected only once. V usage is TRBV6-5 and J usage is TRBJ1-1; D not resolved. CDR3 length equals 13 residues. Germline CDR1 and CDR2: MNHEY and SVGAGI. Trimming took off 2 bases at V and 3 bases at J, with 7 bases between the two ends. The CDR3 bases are TGTGCCAGCAGTTACCAGGCTCACACTGAAGCTTTCTTT. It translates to CASSYQAHTEAFF.

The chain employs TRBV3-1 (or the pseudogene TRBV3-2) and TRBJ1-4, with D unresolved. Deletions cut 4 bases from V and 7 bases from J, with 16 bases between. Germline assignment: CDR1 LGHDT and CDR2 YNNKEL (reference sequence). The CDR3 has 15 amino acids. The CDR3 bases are TGTGCCAGCAGCCGAACGGGCCCAGAGGGTGAAAAACTGTTTTTT. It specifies CASSRTGPEGEKLFF.

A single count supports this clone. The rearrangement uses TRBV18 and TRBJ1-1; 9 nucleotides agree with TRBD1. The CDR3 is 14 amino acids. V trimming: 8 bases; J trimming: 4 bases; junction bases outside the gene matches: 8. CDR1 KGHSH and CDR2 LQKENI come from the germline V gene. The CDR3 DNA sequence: TGTGCCAGCACATCACAGGGGGCGAGCACTGAAGCTTTCTTT. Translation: CASTSQGASTEAFF.

The DNA of the CDR3 is TGTGCCAGCAGCCCCGGGACAGGAGGGTATTATGGCTACACCTTC. This encodes CASSPGTGGYYGYTF. This chain uses TRBV7-2 with TRBJ1-2; 8 bases line up with TRBD1. CDR3 length: 15 residues. The V gene end was trimmed by 5 bases and the J gene end by 5 bases; junction bases not matched to a gene: 10. Germline CDR1 reads SGHTA; CDR2 reads FQGNSA.

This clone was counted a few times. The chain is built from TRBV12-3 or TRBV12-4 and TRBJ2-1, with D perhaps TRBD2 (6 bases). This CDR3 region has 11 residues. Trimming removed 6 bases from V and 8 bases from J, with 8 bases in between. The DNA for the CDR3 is TGTGCCAGCAGGGGGACTTATGAGCAGTTCTTC. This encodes CASRGTYEQFF.

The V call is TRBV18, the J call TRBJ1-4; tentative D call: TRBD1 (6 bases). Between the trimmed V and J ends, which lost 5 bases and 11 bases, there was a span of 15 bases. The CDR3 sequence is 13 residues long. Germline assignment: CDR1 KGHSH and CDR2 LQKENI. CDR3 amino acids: CASSLNRAEKLFF. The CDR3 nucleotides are TGTGCCAGCTCATTAAACAGGGCGGAGAAACTGTTTTTT.

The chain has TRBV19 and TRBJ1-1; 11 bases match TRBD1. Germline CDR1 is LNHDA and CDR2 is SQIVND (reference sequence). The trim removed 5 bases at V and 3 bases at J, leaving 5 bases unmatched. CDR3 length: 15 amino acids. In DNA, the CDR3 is TGTGCCAGTAGTTGGACAGGGGGCTTACACACTGAAGCTTTCTTT. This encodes CASSWTGGLHTEAFF.

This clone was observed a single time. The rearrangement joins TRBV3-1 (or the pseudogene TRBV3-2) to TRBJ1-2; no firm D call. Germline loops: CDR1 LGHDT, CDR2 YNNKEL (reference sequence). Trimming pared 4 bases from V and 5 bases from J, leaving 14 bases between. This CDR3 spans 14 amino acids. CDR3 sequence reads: CASSPGLEMYGYTF. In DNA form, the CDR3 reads TGTGCCAGCAGCCCGGGTTTGGAGATGTATGGCTACACCTTC.

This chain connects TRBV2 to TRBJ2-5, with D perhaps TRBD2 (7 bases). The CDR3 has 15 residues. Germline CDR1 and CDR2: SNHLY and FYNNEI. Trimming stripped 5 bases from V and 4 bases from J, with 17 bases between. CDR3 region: CASSPGGHLTETQYF. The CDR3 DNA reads TGTGCCAGCAGTCCGGGGGGACACCTGACAGAGACCCAGTACTTC.

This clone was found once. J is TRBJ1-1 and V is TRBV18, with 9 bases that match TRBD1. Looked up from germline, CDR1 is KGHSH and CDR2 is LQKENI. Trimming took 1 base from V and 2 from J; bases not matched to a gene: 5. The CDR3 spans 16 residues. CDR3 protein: CASSPQWGQGNTEAFF. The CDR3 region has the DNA TGTGCCAGCTCACCACAGTGGGGACAGGGAAACACTGAAGCTTTCTTT.

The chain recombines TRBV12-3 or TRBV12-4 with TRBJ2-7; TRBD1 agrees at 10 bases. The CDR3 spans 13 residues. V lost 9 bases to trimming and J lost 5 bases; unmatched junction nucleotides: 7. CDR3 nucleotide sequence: TGTGCCAGTTTAGGGACAGGGGCCAACGAGCAGTACTTC. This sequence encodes CASLGTGANEQYF.

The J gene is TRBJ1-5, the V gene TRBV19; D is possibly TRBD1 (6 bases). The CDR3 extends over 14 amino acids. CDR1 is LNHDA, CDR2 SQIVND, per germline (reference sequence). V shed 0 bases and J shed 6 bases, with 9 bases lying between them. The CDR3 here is CASSIEGGRQPQHF. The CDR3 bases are TGTGCCAGTAGTATAGAGGGGGGGCGTCAGCCCCAGCATTTT.

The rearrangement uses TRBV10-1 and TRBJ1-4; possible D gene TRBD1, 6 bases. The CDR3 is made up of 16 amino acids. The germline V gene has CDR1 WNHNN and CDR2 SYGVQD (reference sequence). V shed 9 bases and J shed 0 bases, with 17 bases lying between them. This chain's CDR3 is CARTDRLVATNEKLFF. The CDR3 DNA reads TGCGCCAGAACTGACAGGTTAGTTGCAACTAATGAAAAACTGTTTTTT.

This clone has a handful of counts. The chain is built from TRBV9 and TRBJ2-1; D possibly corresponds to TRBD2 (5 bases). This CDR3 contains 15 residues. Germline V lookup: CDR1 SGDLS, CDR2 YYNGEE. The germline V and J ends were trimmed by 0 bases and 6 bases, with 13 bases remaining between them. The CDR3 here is CASSVERVGVNEQFF. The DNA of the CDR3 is TGTGCCAGCAGCGTAGAGAGGGTGGGCGTCAATGAGCAGTTCTTC.

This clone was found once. The CDR3 region has the DNA TGTGCCAGCAGCCCCGCGGCCCAGTACTTC. Protein: CASSPAAQYF. The rearrangement joins TRBV7-9 to TRBJ2-7; unclear D gene. Trimming removed 5 bases from V and 10 bases from J, with 9 bases in between. CDR1 and CDR2 from the germline V gene are SEHNR and FQNEAQ (reference sequence). This CDR3 spans 10 amino acids.

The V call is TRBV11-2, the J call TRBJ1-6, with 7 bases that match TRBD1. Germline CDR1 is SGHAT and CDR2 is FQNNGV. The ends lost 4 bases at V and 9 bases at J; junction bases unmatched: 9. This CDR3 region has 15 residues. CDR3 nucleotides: TGTGCCAGCAGCTCGAGGGGCCCAGGGGGTTCACCCCTCCACTTT. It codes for CASSSRGPGGSPLHF.

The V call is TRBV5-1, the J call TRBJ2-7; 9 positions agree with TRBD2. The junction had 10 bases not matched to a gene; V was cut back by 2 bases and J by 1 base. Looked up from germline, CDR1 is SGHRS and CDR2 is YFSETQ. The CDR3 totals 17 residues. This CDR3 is CASSFNSGGLGSYEQYF. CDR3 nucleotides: TGCGCCAGCAGCTTTAATAGCGGGGGCCTGGGGTCCTACGAGCAGTACTTC.